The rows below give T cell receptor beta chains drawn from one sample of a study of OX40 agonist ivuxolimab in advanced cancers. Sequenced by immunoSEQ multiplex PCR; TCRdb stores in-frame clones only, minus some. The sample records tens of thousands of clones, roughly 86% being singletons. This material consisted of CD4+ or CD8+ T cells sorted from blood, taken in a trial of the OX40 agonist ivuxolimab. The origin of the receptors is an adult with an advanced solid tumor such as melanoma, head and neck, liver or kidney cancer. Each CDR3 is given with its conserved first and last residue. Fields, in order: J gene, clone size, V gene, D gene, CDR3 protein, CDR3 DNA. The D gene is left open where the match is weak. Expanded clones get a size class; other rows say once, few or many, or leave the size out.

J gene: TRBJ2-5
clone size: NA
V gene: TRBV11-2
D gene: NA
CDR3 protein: CASSLEPEETQYF
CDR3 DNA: TGTGCCAGCAGCTTAGAACCAGAAGAGACCCAGTACTTC

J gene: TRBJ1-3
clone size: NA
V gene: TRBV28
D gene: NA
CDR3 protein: CASSPGLPNSGNTIYF
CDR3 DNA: TGTGCCAGCAGTCCTGGACTCCCGAACTCTGGAAACACCATATATTTT

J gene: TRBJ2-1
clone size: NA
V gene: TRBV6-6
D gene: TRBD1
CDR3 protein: CASSYYRGNEQFF
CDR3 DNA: TGTGCCAGCAGTTATTACAGGGGGAATGAGCAGTTCTTC

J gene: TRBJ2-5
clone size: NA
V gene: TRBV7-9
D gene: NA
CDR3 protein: CASSPRAGLGGETQYF
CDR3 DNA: TGTGCCAGCAGCCCCCGGGCGGGGCTAGGAGGGGAGACCCAGTACTTC

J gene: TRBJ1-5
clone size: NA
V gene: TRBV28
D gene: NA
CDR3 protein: CASSSGSTQPQHF
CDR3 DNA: TGTGCCAGCAGTTCAGGGTCCACTCAGCCCCAGCATTTT

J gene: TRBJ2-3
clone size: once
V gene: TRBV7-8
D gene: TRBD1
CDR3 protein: CASSLIDGTVTDTQYF
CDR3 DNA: TGTGCCAGCAGCTTGATAGACGGGACAGTCACAGATACGCAGTATTTT

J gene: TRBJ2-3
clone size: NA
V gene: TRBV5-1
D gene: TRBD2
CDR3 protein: CASSPFQGLAGGRGDTQYF
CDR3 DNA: TGCGCCAGCAGCCCCTTCCAGGGACTAGCGGGGGGGAGAGGAGATACGCAGTATTTT

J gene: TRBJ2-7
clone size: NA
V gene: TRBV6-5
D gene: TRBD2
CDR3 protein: CASSLTSGAYEQYF
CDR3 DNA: TGTGCCAGCAGTTTGACTAGCGGGGCCTACGAGCAGTACTTC

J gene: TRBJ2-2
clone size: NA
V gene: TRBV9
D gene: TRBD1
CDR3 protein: CASSARTGKAGELFF
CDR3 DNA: TGTGCCAGCAGCGCCCGGACAGGGAAGGCCGGGGAGCTGTTTTTT

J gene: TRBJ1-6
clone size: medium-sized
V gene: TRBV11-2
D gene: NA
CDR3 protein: CASSLDPGFVSPLHF
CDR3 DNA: TGTGCCAGCAGCTTAGATCCCGGTTTCGTATCACCCCTCCACTTT

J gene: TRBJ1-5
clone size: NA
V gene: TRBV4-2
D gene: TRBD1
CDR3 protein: CASSQVGQGNQPQHF
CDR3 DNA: TGTGCCAGCAGCCAAGTGGGACAGGGAAATCAGCCCCAGCATTTT

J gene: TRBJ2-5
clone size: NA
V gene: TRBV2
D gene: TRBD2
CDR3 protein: CASRLLAGVHQETQYF
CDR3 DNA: TGTGCCAGCAGGCTACTAGCGGGGGTCCACCAAGAGACCCAGTACTTC

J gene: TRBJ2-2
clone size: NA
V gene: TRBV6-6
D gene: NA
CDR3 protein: CASSSTDRNTGELFF
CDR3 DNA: TGTGCCAGCAGTTCTACGGACAGGAACACCGGGGAGCTGTTTTTT

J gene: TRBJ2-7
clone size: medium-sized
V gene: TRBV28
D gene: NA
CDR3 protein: CASSRIYEQYF
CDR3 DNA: TGTGCCAGCAGTCGTATTTACGAGCAGTACTTC

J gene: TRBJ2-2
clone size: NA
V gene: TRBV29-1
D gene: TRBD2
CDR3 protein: CSVERGAGGNTGELFF
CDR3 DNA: TGCAGCGTTGAAAGGGGGGCGGGGGGGAACACCGGGGAGCTGTTTTTT